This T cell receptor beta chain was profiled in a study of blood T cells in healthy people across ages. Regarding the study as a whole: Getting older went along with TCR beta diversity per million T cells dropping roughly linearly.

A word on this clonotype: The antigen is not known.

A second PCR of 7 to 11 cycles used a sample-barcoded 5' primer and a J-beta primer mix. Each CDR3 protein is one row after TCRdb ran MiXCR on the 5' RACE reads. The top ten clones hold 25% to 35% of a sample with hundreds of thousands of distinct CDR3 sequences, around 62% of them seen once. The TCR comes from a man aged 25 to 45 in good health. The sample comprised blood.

CDR3 coding DNA: TGTGCCAGCAGCCTTGAGGGCACTAGTCTTGACTACGAGCAGTACTTC. It is translated as CASSLEGTSLDYEQYF. V and J are TRBV7-8 and TRBJ2-4; TRBD2 might be the D (5 bases). TRBJ2-7 explains the end of the DNA better; the J call may be wrong. The CDR3 spans 16 residues. The germline CDR1 and CDR2 sequences are SGHVS and FQNEAQ.